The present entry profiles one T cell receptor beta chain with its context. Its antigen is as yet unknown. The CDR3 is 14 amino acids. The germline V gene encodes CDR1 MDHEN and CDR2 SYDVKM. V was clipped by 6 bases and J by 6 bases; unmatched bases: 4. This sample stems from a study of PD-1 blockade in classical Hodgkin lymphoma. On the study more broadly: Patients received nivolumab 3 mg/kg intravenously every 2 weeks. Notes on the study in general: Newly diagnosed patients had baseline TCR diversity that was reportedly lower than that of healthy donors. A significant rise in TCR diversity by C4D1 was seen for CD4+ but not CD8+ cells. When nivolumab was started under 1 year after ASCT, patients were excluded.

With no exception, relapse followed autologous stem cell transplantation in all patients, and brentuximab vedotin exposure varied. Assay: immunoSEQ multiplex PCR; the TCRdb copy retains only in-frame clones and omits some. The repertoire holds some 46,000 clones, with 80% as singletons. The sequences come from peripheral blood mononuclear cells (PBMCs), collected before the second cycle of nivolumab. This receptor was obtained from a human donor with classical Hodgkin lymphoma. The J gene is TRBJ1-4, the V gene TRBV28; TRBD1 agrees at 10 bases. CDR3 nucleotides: TGTGCCAGCAGAGGGACAGGGGCGGATGAAAAACTGTTTTTT. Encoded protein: CASRGTGADEKLFF.